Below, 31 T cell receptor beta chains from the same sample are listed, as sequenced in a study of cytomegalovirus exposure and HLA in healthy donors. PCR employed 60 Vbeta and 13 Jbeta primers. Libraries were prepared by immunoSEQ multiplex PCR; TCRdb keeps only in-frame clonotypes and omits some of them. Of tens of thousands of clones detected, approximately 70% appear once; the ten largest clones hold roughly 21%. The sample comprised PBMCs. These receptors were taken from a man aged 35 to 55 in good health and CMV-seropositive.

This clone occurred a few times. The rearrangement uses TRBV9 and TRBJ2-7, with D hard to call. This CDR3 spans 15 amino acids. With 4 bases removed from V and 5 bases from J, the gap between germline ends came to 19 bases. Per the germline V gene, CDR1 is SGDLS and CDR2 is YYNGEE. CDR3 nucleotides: TGTGCCAGCAGCCCCCGGTTGGGTGGCCGGGACGAGCAGTACTTC. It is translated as CASSPRLGGRDEQYF. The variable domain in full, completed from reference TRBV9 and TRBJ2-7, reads DSGVTQTPKHLITATGQRVTLRCSPRSGDLSVYWYQQSLDQGLQFLIQYYNGEERAKGNILERFSAQQFPDLHSELNLSSLELGDSALYFCASSPRLGGRDEQYFGPGTRLTVT.

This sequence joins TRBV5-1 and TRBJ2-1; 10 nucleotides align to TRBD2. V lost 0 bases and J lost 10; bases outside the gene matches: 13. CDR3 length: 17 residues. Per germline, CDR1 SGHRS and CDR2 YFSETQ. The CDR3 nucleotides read TGCGCCAGCAGCTTGGGGGCATTGACTAGCGGGCGTCTGGAGCAGTTCTTC. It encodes CASSLGALTSGRLEQFF.

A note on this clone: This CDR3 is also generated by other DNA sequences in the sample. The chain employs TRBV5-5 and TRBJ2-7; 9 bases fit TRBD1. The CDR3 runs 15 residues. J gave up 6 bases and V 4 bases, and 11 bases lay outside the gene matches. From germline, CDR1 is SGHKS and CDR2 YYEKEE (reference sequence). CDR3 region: CASSAAGTGISEQYF. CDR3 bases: TGTGCCAGCAGCGCGGCCGGGACAGGGATTAGCGAGCAGTACTTC.

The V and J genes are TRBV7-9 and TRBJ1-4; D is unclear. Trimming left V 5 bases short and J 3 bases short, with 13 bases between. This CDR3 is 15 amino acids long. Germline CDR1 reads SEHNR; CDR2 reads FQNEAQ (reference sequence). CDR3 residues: CASSREATPNEKLFF. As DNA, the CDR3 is TGTGCCAGCAGCCGGGAGGCCACCCCTAATGAAAAACTGTTTTTT.

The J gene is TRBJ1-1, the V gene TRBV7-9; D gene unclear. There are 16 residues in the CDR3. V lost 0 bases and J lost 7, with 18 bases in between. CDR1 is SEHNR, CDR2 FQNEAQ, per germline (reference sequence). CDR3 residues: CASSLAKVGEVFEAFF. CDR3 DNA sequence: TGTGCCAGCAGCTTAGCAAAGGTTGGGGAGGTGTTTGAAGCTTTCTTT.

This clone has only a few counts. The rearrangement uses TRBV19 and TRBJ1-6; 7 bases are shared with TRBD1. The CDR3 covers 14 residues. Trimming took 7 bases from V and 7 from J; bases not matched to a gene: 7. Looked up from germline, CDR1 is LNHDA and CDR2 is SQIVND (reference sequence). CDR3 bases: TGTGCCAGTACCGCGACAGGGCGCAATTCACCCCTCCACTTT. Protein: CASTATGRNSPLHF. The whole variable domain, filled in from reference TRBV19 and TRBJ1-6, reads DGGITQSPKYLFRKEGQNVTLSCEQNLNHDAMYWYRQDPGQGLRLIYYSQIVNDFQKGDIAEGYSVSREKKESFPLTVTSAQKNPTAFYLCASTATGRNSPLHFGNGTRLTVT.

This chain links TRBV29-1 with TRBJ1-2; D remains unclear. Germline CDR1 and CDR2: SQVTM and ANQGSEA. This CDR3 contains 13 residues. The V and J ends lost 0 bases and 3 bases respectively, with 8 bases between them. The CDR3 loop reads CSVEDMRYYGYTF. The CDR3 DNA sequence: TGCAGCGTTGAAGATATGCGGTACTATGGCTACACCTTC.

The CDR3 DNA is TGTGCCAGCAACTACAGGGGCGGGGACACTGAAGCTTTCTTT. Amino acids: CASNYRGGDTEAFF. The chain employs TRBV2 and TRBJ1-1, with TRBD1 identical over 7 bases. CDR1 is SNHLY, CDR2 FYNNEI, per germline. Trimming at V came to 7 bases and at J to 3 bases, leaving 8 bases not matched to a gene. The CDR3 extends over 14 amino acids.

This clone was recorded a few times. CDR3 region: CASSYLVPGGNYGYTF. CDR3 coding DNA: TGTGCCAGCAGTTACCTAGTTCCGGGGGGAAACTATGGCTACACCTTC. The V call is TRBV6-5, the J call TRBJ1-2; tentatively, D is TRBD1 (5 bases). Looked up from germline, CDR1 is MNHEY and CDR2 is SVGAGI. V dropped 2 bases and J dropped 2 bases, with 15 bases sitting between them. The CDR3 spans 16 residues.

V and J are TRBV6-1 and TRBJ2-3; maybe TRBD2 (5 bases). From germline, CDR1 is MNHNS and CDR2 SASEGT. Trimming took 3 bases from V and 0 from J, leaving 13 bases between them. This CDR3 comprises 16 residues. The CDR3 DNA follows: TGTGCCAGCAGTGACCAGCGGCCCACTAGCACAGATACGCAGTATTTT. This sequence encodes CASSDQRPTSTDTQYF.

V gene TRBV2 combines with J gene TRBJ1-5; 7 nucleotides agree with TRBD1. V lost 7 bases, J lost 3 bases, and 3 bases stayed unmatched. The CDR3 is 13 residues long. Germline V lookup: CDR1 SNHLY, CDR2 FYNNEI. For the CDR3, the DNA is TGTGCCAGCAAGGGACAGAACAATCAGCCCCAGCATTTT. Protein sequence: CASKGQNNQPQHF.

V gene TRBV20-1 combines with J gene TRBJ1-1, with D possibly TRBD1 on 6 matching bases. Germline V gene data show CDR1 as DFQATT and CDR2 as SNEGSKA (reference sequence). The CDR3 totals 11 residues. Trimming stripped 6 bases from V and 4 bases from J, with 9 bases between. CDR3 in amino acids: CSAGGGTEAFF. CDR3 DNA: TGCAGTGCGGGAGGGGGCACTGAAGCTTTCTTT.

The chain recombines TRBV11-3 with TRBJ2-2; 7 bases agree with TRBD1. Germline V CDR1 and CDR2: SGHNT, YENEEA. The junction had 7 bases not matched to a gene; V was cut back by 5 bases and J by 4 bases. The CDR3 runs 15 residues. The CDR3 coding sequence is TGTGCCAGCAGCGATCGACAGGGATCCACCGGGGAGCTGTTTTTT. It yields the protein CASSDRQGSTGELFF.

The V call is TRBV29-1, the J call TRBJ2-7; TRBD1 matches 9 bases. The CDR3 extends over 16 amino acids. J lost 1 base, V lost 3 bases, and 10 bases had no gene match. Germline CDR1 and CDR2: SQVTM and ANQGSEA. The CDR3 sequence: CSVEGILGTGSYEQYF. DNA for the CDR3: TGCAGCGTTGAGGGTATCCTCGGGACAGGGTCCTACGAGCAGTACTTC.

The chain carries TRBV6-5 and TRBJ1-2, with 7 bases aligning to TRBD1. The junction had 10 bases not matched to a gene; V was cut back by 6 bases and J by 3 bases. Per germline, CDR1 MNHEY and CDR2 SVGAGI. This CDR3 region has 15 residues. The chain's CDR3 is CASRLQGFSDYGYTF. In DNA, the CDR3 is TGTGCCAGCAGACTACAGGGGTTTTCTGACTATGGCTACACCTTC.

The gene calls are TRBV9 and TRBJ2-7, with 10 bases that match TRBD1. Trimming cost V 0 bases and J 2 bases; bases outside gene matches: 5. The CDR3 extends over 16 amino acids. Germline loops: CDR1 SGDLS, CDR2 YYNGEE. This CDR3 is CASSVGSTGGTYEQYF. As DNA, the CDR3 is TGTGCCAGCAGCGTAGGTTCGACAGGGGGCACCTACGAGCAGTACTTC.

In DNA, the CDR3 is TGCGCCAGCAGCCAGGCTCTATTGCCATGGCGAGGGCCAACCGGGGAGCTGTTTTTT. Amino acids: CASSQALLPWRGPTGELFF. The genes are TRBV4-1 and TRBJ2-2, with D perhaps matching TRBD2 (5 bases). CDR1 is MGHRA, CDR2 YSYEKL, per germline. The CDR3 loop spans 19 amino acids. V lost 3 bases to trimming and J lost 5 bases, with 25 bases between them.

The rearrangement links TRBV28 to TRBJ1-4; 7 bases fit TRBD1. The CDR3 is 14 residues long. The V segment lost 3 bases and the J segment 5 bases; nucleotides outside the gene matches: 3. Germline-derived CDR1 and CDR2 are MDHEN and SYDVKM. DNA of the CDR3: TGTGCCAGCAGTTTCCCGACAGGGAATGAAAAACTGTTTTTT. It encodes CASSFPTGNEKLFF.

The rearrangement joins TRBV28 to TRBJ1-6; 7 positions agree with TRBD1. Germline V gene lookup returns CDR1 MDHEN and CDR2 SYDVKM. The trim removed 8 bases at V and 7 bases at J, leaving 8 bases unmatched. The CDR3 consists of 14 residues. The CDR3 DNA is TGTGCCAGCCATCCACAGGGGTGGAATTCACCCCTCCACTTT. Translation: CASHPQGWNSPLHF. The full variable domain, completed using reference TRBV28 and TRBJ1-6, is DVKVTQSSRYLVKRTGEKVFLECVQDMDHENMFWYRQDPGLGLRLIYFSYDVKMKEKGDIPEGYSVSREKKERFSLILESASTNQTSMYLCASHPQGWNSPLHFGNGTRLTVT.

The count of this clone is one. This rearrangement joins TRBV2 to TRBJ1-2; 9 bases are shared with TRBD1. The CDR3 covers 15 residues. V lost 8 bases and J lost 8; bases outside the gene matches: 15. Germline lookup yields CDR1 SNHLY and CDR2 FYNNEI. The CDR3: CASHFEIQGAGGYTF. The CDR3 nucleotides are TGTGCCAGCCACTTTGAAATACAGGGGGCTGGCGGCTACACCTTC.

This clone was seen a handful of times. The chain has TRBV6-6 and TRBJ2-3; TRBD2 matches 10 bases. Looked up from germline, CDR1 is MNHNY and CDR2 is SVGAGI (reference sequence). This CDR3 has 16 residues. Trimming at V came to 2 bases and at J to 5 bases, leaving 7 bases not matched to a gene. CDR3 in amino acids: CASSYTGLAVGDTQYF. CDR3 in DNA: TGTGCCAGCAGTTACACCGGACTAGCGGTGGGAGATACGCAGTATTTT.

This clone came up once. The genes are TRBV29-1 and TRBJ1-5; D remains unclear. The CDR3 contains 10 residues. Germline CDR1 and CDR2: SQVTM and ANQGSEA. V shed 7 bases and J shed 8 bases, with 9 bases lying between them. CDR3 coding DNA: TGCAGCGGCCCGGTCGAGCCCCAGCATTTT. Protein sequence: CSGPVEPQHF.

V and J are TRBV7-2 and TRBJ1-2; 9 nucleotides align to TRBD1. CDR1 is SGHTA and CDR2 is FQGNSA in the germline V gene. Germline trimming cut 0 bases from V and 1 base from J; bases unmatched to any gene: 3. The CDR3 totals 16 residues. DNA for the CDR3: TGTGCCAGCAGCTTAGCGGGGACAGGGCTTAACTATGGCTACACCTTC. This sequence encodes CASSLAGTGLNYGYTF.

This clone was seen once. In DNA, the CDR3 is TGCGCCAGCAAAACAGCTGAGTCCTACAATGAGCAGTTCTTC. This codes for CASKTAESYNEQFF. The V and J genes are TRBV5-1 and TRBJ2-1, with D unclear. Germline V gives CDR1 SGHRS, CDR2 YFSETQ. This CDR3 spans 14 amino acids. With 6 bases removed from V and 1 base from J, the gap between germline ends came to 11 bases.

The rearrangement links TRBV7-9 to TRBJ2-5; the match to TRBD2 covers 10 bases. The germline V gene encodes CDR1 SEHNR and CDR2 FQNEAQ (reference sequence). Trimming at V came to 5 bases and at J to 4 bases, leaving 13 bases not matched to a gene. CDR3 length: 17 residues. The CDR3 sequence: CASSLGATAGGRETQYF. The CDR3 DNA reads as TGTGCCAGCAGCCTTGGTGCGACAGCGGGGGGGCGAGAGACCCAGTACTTC.

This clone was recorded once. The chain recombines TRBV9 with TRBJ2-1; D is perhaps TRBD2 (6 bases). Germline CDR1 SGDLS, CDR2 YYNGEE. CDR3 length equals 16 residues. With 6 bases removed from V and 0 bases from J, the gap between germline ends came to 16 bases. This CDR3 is CASTSQTGGSYNEQFF. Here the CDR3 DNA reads TGTGCCAGCACCAGCCAAACCGGGGGCTCCTACAATGAGCAGTTCTTC. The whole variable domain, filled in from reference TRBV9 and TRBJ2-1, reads DSGVTQTPKHLITATGQRVTLRCSPRSGDLSVYWYQQSLDQGLQFLIQYYNGEERAKGNILERFSAQQFPDLHSELNLSSLELGDSALYFCASTSQTGGSYNEQFFGPGTRLTVL.

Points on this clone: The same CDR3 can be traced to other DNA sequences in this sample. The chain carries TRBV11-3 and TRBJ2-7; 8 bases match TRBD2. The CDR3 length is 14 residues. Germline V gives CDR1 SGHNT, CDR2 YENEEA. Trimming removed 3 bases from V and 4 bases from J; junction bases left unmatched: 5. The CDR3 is CASSLSGGSYEQYF. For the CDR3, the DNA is TGTGCCAGCAGCTTGTCGGGGGGGAGTTACGAGCAGTACTTC.

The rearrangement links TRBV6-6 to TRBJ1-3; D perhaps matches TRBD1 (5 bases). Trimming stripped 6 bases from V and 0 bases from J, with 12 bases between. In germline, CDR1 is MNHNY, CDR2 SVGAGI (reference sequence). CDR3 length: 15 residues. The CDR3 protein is CASSPDSSSGNTIYF. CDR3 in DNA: TGTGCCAGCAGCCCTGACAGCAGCTCTGGAAACACCATATATTTT.

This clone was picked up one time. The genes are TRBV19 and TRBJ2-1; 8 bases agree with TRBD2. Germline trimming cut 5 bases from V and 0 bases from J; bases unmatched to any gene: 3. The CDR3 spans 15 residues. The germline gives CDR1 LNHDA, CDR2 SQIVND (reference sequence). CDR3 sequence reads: CASSVRGGSYNEQFF. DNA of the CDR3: TGTGCCAGTAGTGTACGGGGGGGCTCCTACAATGAGCAGTTCTTC.

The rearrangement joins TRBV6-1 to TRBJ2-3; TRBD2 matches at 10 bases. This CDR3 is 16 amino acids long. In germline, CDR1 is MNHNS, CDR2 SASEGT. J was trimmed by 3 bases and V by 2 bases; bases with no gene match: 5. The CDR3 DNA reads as TGTGCCAGCAGTGAACTAGCGGGGGCCGCGACAGATACGCAGTATTTT. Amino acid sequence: CASSELAGAATDTQYF.

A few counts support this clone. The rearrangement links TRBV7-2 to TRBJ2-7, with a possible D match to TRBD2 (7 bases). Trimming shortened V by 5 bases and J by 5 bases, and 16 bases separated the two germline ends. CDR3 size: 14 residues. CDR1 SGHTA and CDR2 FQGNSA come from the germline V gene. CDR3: CASSGGAGRHEQYF. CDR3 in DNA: TGTGCCAGCAGCGGGGGGGCAGGGCGCCACGAGCAGTACTTC.